Presented here are 2 T cell receptor beta chains from one specimen sequenced in a study of cytomegalovirus exposure and HLA in healthy donors. Generated by immunoSEQ multiplex PCR, the TCRdb table keeps only in-frame clones and is missing some. The sample has about 240,000 clones; around nine tenths are singletons. The source material was PBMCs. The receptors stem from a man younger than 35 in good health and CMV-seronegative.

This chain connects TRBV27 to TRBJ1-5, with 11 bases lining up with TRBD1. This CDR3 is built from 15 residues. The junction had 5 bases not matched to a gene; V was cut back by 6 bases and J by 4 bases. In germline, CDR1 is MNHEY, CDR2 SMNVEV (reference sequence). CDR3 protein: CASSEGQGGNQPQHF. The CDR3 coding sequence is TGTGCCAGCAGCGAGGGACAGGGGGGAAATCAGCCCCAGCATTTT.

This chain uses TRBV12-5 with TRBJ2-1; D is unresolved. The CDR3 length is 12 residues. Trimming pared 1 base from V and 7 bases from J, leaving 5 bases between. CDR1 and CDR2 from the germline V gene are LGHNT and FRNRAP. As DNA, the CDR3 is TGTGCTAGTGGTTTGGGACTGAATGAGCAGTTCTTC. Translated: CASGLGLNEQFF.